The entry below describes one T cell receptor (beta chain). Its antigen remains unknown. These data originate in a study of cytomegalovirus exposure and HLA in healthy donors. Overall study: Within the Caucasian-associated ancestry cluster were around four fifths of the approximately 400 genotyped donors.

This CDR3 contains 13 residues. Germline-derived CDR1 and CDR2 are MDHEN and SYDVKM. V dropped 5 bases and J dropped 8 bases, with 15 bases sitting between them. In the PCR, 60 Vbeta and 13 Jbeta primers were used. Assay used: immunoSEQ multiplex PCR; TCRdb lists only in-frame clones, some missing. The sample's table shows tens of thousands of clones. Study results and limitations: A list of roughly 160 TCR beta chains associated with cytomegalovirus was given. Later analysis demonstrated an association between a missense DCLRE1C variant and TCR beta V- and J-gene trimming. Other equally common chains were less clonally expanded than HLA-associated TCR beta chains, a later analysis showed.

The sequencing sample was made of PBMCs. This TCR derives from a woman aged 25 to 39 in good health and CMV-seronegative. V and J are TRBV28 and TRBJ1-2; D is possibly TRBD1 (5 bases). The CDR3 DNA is TGTGCCAGCAGTCAGGGTAGGACGTGGGGCTACACCTTC. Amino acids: CASSQGRTWGYTF.